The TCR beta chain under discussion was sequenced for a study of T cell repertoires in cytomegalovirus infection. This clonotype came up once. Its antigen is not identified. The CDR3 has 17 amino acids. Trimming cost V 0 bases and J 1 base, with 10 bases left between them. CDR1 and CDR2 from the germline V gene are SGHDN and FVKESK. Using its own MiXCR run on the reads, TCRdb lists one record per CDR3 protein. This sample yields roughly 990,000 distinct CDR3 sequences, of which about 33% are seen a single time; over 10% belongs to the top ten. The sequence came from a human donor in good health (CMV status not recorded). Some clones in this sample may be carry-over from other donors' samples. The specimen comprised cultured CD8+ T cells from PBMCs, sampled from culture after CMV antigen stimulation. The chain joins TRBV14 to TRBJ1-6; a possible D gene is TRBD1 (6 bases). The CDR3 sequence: CASSQESRGSYNSPLHF. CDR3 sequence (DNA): TGTGCCAGCAGCCAAGAATCCAGGGGATCCTATAATTCACCCCTCCACTTT.